Included here is one TCR beta chain sequence, with context. This sample is part of a study of blood T cell repertoires in COVID-19. Authors' analysis steps: The authors estimated nucleated cell counts from reference gene primer amplification. Clones were read by immunoSEQ multiplex PCR, and TCRdb kept only the in-frame ones, dropping some. V and J calls and clone size are given by that table; D and trimming were obtained from the DNA. The sample includes about 34,000 clones, roughly 80% of them seen just once. The V gene's germline CDR1 is MNHEY and CDR2 SVGAGI. V lost 6 bases to trimming and J lost 0 bases; unmatched junction nucleotides: 3. The CDR3 contains 15 residues.

This chain joins TRBV6-5 and TRBJ1-5; the match to TRBD1 covers 9 bases. Sequenced: peripheral blood. This clonotype was sampled from a man older than 75 with active or convalescent COVID-19. The CDR3, as DNA: TGTGCCAGCAGATTACAGGGGGCTAGCAATCAGCCCCAGCATTTT. Amino acid sequence: CASRLQGASNQPQHF.